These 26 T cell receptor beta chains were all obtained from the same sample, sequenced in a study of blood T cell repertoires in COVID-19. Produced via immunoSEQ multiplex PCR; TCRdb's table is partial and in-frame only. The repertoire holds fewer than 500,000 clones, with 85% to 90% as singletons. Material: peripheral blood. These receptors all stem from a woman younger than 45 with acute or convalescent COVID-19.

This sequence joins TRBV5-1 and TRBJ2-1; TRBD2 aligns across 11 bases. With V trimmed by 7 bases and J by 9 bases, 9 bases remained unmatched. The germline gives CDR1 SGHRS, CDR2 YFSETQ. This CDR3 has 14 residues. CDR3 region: CASGYSGGASEQFF. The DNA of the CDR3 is TGCGCCAGCGGTTATAGCGGGGGGGCCAGTGAGCAGTTCTTC.

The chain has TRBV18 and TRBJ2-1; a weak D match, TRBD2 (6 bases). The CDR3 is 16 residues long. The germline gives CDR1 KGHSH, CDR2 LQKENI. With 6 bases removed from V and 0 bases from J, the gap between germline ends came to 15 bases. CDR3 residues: CASSPGVEGSYNEQFF. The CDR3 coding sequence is TGTGCCAGCTCGCCCGGGGTGGAGGGCTCCTACAATGAGCAGTTCTTC.

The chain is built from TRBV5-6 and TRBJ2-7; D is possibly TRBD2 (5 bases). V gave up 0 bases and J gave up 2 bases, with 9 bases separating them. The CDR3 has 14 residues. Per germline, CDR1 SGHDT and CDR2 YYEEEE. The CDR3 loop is CASSLVETTYEQYF. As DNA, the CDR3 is TGTGCCAGCAGCTTGGTTGAGACTACCTACGAGCAGTACTTC.

The CDR3 DNA reads TGTGCCAGCAGCCCGGCGGGCGGGGAAGGTCCACATGAGCAGTTCTTC. Protein sequence: CASSPAGGEGPHEQFF. The V call is TRBV7-6, the J call TRBJ2-1; perhaps TRBD2 as D (6 bases). The CDR3 covers 16 residues. V was cut by 5 bases and J by 8 bases, with 22 bases left in between. Germline CDR1 reads SGHVS; CDR2 reads FNYEAQ.

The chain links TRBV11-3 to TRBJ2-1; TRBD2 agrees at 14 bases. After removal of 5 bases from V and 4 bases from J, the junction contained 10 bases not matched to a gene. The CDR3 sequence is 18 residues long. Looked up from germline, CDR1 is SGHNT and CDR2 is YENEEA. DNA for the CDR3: TGTGCCAGCAGCCAAGGGACTAGCGGGGGACCTTCATACAATGAGCAGTTCTTC. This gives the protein CASSQGTSGGPSYNEQFF.

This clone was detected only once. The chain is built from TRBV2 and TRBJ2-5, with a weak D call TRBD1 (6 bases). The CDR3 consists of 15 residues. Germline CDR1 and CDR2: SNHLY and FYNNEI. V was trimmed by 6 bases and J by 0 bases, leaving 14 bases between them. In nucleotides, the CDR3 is TGTGCCAGCAGGGCGTCGAAGGGGGACCAAGAGACCCAGTACTTC. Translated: CASRASKGDQETQYF.

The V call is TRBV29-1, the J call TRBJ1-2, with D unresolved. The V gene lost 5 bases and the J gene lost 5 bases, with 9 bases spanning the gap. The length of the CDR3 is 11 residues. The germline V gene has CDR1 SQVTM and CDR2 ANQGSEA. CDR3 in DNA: TGCAGCGTTAGGGAGGCGTATGGCTACACCTTC. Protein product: CSVREAYGYTF. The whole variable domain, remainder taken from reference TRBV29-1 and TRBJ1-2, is SAVISQKPSRDICQRGTSLTIQCQVDSQVTMMFWYRQQPGQSLTLIATANQGSEATYESGFVIDKFPISRPNLTFSTLTVSNMSPEDSSIYLCSVREAYGYTFGSGTRLTVV.

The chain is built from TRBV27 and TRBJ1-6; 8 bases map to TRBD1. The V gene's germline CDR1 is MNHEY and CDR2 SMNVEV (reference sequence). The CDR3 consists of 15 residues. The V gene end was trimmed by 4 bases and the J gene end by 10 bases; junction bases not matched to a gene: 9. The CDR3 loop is CASSSRMTGESPLHF. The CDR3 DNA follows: TGTGCCAGCAGTTCAAGAATGACAGGGGAATCACCCCTCCACTTT.

CDR3 nucleotides: TGTGCCAGCACCCGACTCGATGAGCAGTTCTTC. Translation gives CASTRLDEQFF. The rearrangement joins TRBV6-5 to TRBJ2-1; no clear D gene. Trimming pared 7 bases from V and 8 bases from J, leaving 9 bases between. This CDR3 contains 11 residues. The V gene's germline CDR1 is MNHEY and CDR2 SVGAGI.

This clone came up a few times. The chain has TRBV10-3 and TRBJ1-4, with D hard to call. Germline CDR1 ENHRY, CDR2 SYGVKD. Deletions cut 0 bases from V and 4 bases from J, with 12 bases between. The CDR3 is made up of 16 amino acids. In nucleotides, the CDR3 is TGTGCCATCAGTGAGTCGAAGACCGGGTATAATGAAAAACTGTTTTTT. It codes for CAISESKTGYNEKLFF.

CDR3 nucleotides: TGTGCCAGCAGCACTACAGGGATTGGCTACACCTTC. This gives the protein CASSTTGIGYTF. The gene calls are TRBV3-1 (or the pseudogene TRBV3-2) and TRBJ1-2; D is possibly TRBD1 (6 bases). The CDR3 is 12 residues long. Trimming stripped 5 bases from V and 7 bases from J, with 11 bases between. The germline CDR1 and CDR2 sequences are LGHDT and YNNKEL (reference sequence).

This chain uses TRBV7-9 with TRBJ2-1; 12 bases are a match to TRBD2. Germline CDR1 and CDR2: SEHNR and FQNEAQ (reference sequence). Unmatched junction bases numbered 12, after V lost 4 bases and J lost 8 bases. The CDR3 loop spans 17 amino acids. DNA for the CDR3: TGTGCCAGCAGCTACACTAGCGGGGGGACAATGGGCGATGAGCAGTTCTTC. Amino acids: CASSYTSGGTMGDEQFF.

Written as DNA, the CDR3 is TGCAGCGTGAAGGGGGCTGCCGAGCAGTACTTC. Its translation is CSVKGAAEQYF. The chain carries TRBV29-1 and TRBJ2-7, with TRBD1 matching 7 bases. Germline values: CDR1 SQVTM, CDR2 ANQGSEA. CDR3 size: 11 residues. Losses at the gene ends were 6 bases for V and 6 bases for J; bases not matched to a gene: 5.

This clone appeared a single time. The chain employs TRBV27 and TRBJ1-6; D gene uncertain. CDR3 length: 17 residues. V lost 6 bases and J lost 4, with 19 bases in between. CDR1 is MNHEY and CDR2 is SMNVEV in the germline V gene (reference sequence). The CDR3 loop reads CASSLATPGPYNSPLHF. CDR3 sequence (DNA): TGTGCCAGCAGCTTAGCAACTCCGGGTCCGTATAATTCACCCCTCCACTTT.

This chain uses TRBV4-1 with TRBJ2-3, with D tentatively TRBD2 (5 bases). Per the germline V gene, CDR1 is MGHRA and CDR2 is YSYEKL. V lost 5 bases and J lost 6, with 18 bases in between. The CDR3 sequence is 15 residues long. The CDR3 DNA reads TGCGCCAGCAGCACCGCCGGGGTTCGGAGCGATACGCAGTATTTT. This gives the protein CASSTAGVRSDTQYF.

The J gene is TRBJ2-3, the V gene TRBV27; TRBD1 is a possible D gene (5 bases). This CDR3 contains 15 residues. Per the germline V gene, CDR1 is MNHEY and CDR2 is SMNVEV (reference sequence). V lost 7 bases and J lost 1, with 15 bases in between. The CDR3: CASNPLGAGTDTQYF. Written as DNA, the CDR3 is TGTGCCAGCAACCCCTTAGGGGCGGGCACAGATACGCAGTATTTT.

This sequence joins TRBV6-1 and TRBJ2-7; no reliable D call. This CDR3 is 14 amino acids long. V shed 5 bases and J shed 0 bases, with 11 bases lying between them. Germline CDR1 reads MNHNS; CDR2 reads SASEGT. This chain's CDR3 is CASSSAESSYEQYF. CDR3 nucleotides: TGTGCCAGCAGTTCCGCAGAAAGCTCCTACGAGCAGTACTTC.

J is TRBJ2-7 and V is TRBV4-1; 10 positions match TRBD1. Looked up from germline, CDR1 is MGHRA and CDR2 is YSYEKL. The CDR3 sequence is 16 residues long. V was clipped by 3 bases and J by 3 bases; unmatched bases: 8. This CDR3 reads CASSQGQGKTDYEQYF. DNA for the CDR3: TGCGCCAGCAGCCAGGGACAGGGGAAAACAGACTACGAGCAGTACTTC.

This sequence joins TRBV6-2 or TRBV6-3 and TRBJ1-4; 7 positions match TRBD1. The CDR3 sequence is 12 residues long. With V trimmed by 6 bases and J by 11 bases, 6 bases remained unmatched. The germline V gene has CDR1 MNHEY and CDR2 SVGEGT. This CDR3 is CASSRPTGKLFF. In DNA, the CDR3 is TGTGCCAGCAGCCGCCCGACAGGGAAACTGTTTTTT.

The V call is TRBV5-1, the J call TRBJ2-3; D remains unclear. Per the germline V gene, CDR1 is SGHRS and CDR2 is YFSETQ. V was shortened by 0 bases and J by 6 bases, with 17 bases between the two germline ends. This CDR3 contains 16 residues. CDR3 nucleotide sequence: TGCGCCAGCAGCTTGGCCTCCCTCTCGGAGACGGATACGCAGTATTTT. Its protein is CASSLASLSETDTQYF.

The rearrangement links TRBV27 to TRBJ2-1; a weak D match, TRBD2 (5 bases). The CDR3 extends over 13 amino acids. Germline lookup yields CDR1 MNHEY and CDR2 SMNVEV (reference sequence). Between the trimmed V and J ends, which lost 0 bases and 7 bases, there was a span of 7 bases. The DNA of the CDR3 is TGTGCCAGCAGTTTATCAACGGGAAATGAGCAGTTCTTC. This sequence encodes CASSLSTGNEQFF.

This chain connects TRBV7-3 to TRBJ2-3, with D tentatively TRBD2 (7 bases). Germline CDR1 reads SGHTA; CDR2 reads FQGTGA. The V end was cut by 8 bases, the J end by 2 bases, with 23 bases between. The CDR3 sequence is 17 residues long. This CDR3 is CASGLLPGGQNTDTQYF. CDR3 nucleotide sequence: TGTGCCAGCGGCCTCCTTCCCGGGGGGCAAAACACAGATACGCAGTATTTT. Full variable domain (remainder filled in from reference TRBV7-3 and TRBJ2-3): GAGVSQTPSNKVTEKGKYVELRCDPISGHTALYWYRQSLGQGPEFLIYFQGTGAADDSGLPNDRFFAVRPEGSVSTLKIQRTERGDSAVYLCASGLLPGGQNTDTQYFGPGTRLTVL.

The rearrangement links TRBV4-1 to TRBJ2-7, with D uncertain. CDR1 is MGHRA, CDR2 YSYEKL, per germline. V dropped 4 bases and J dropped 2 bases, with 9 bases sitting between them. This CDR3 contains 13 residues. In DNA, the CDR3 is TGCGCCAGCAGCCTCACCCCTACCTACGAGCAGTACTTC. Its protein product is CASSLTPTYEQYF.

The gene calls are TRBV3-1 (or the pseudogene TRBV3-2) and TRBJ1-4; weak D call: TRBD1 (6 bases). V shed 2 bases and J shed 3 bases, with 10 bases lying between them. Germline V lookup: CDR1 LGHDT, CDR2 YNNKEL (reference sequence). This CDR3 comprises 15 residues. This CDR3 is CASSQTGTPNEKLFF. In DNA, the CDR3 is TGTGCCAGCAGCCAAACAGGGACCCCTAATGAAAAACTGTTTTTT.

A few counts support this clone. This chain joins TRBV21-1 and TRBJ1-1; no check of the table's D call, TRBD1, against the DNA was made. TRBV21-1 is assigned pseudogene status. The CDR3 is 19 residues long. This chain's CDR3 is CANNPETGGLQMVPPEAFF. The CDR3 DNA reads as TGTGCCAATAACCCTGAGACAGGGGGTCTACAAATGGTCCCCCCTGAAGCTTTCTTT.

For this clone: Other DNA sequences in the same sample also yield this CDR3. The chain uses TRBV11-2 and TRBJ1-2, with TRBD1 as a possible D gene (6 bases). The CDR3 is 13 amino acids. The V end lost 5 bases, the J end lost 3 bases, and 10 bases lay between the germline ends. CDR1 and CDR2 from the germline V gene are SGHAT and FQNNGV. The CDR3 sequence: CASSLGQYYGYTF. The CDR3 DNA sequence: TGTGCCAGCAGCCTTGGACAGTACTATGGCTACACCTTC.